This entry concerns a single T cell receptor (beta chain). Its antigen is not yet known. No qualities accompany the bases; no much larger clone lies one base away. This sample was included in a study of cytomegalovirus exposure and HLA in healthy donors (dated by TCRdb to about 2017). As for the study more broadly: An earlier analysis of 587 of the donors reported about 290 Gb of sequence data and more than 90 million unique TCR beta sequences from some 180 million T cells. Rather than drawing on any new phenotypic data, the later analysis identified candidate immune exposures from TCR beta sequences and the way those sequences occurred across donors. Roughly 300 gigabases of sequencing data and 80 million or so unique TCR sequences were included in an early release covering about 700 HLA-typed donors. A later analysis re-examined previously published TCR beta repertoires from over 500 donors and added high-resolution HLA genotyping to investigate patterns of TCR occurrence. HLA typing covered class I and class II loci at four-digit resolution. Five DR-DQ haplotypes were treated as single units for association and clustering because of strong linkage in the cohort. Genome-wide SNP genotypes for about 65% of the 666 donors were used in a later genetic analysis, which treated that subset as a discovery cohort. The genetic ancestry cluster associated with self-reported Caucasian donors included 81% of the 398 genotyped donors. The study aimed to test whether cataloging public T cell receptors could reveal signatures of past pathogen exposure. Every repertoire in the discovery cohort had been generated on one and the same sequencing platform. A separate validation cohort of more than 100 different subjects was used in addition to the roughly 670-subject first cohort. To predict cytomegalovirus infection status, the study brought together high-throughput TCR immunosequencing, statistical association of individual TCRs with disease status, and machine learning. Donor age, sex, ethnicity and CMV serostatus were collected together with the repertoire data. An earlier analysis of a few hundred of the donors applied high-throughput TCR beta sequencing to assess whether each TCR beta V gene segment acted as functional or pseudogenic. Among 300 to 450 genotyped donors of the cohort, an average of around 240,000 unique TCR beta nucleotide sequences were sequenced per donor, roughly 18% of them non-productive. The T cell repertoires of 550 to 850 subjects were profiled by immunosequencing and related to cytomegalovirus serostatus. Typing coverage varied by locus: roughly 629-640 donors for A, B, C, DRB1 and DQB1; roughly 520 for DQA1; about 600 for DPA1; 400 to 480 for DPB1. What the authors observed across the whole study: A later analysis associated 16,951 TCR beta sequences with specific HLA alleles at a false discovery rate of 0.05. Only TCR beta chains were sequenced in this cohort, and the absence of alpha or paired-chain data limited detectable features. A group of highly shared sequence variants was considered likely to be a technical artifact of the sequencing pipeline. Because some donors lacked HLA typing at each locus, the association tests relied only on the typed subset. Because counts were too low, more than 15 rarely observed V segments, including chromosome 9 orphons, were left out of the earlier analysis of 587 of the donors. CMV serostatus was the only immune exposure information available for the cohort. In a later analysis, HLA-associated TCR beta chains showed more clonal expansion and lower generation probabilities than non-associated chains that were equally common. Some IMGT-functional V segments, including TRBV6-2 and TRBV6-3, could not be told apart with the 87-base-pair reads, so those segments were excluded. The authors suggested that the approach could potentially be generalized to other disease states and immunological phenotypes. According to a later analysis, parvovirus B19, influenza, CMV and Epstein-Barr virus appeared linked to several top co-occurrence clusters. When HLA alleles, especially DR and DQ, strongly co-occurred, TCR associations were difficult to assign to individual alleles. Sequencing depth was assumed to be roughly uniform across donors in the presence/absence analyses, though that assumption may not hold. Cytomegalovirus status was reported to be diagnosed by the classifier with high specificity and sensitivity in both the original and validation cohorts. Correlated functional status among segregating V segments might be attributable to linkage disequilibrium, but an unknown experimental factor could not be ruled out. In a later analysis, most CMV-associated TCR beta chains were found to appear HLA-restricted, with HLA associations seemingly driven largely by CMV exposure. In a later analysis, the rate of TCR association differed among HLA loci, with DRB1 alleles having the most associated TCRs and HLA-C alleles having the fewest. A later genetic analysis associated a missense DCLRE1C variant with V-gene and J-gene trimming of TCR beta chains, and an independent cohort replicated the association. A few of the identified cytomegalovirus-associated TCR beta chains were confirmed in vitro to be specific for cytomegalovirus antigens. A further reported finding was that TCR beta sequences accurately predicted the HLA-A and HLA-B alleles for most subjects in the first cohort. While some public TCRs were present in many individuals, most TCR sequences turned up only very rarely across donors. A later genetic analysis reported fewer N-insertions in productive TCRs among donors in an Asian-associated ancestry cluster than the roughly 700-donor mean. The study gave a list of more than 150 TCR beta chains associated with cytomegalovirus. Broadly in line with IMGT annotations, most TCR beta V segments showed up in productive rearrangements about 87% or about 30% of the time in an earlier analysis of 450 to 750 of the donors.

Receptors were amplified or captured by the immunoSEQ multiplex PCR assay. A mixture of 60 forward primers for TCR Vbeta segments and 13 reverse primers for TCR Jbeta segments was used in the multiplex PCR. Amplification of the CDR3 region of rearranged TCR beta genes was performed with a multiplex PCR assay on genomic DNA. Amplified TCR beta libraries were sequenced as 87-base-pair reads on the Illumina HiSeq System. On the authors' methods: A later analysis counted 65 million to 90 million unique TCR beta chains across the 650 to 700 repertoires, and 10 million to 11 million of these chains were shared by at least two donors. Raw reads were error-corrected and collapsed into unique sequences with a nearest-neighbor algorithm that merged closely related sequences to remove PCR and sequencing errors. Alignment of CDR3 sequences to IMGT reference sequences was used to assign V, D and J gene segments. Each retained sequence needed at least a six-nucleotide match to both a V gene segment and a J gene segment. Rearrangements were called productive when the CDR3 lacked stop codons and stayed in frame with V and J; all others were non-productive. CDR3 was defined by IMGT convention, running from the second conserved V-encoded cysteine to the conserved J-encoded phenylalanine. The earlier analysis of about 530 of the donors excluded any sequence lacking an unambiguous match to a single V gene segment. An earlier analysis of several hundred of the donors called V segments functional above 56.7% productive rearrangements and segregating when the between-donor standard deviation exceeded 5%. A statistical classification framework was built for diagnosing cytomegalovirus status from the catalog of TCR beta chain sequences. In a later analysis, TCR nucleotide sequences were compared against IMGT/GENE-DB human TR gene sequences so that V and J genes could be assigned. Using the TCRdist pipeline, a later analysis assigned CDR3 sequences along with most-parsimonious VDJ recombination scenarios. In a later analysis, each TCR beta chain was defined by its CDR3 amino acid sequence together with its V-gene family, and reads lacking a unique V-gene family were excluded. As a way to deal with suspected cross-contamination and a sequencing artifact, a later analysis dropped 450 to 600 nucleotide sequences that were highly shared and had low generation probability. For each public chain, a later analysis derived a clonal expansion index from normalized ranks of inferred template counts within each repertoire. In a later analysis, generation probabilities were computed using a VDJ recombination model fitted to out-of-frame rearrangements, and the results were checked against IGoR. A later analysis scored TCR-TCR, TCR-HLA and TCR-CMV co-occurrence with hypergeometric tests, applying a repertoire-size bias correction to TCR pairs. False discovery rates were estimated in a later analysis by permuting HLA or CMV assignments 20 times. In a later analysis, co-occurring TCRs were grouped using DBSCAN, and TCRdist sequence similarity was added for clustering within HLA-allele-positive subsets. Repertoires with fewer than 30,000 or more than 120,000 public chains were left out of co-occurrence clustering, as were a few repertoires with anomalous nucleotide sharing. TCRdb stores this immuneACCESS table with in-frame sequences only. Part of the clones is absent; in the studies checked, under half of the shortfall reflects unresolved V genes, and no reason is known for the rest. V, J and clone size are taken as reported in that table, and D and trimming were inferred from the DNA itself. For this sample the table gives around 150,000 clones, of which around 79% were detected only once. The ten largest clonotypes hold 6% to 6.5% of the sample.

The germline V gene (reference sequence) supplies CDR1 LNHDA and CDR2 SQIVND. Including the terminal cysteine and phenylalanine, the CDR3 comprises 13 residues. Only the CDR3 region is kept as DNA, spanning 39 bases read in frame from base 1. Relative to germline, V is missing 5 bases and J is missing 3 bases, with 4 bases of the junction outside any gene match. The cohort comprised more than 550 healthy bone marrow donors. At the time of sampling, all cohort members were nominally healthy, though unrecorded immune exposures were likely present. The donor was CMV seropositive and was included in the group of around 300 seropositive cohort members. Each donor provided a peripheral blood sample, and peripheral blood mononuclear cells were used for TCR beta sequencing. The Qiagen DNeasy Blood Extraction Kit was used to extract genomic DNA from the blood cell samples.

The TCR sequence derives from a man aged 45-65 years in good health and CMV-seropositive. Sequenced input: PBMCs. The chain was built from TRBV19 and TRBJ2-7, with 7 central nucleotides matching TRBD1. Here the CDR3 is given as CASSVTGVYEQYF. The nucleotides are TGTGCCAGTAGTGTCACAGGGGTCTACGAGCAGTACTTC.